This TCR beta chain comes out of a study of cytomegalovirus exposure and HLA in healthy donors (dated by TCRdb to 2016 to 2017). Describing the broader study: An earlier analysis of approximately 600 of the donors reported 250 to 300 Gb of sequence data and some 120 million unique TCR beta sequences from roughly 180 million T cells. Genome-wide SNP genotypes for about 65% of the roughly 670 donors were used in a later genetic analysis, which treated that subset as a discovery cohort. HLA typing covered class I and class II loci at four-digit resolution. The study aimed to test whether cataloging public T cell receptors could reveal signatures of past pathogen exposure. The number of typed donors differed by locus: about 620-630 for A, B, C, DRB1 and DQB1; 500 to 550 for DQA1; some 590 for DPA1; and roughly 490 for DPB1. Every repertoire in the discovery cohort had been generated on one and the same sequencing platform. Rather than using new phenotypic data, the later analysis identified candidate immune exposures from TCR beta sequences and from how often those sequences occurred across donors. A later analysis re-examined previously published TCR beta repertoires from hundreds of donors and added high-resolution HLA genotyping to investigate patterns of TCR occurrence. The study combined high-throughput TCR immunosequencing, statistical association of individual TCRs with disease status, and machine learning to predict cytomegalovirus infection status. The T cell repertoires of roughly 660 subjects were profiled by immunosequencing and related to cytomegalovirus serostatus. Among some 410 genotyped donors of the cohort, an average of around 240,000 unique TCR beta nucleotide sequences were sequenced per donor, 15% to 20% of them non-productive. Among the roughly 370 genotyped donors, around 79% belonged to the genetic ancestry cluster associated with self-reported Caucasian donors. An earlier analysis of about 620 of the donors applied high-throughput TCR beta sequencing to assess whether each TCR beta V gene segment acted as functional or pseudogenic. A separate validation cohort of over a hundred different subjects was used in addition to the roughly 640-subject first cohort. Roughly 300 gigabases of sequencing data and approximately 84 million unique TCR sequences were included in an early release covering roughly 700 HLA-typed donors. Donor age, sex, ethnicity and CMV serostatus were collected together with the repertoire data. Four to six DR-DQ haplotypes were handled as single units for association and clustering because linkage in the cohort was strong. Findings and caveats that apply to the study as a whole: A later analysis found that TCR association rates varied across HLA loci, with DRB1 alleles showing the most associated TCRs and HLA-C alleles the fewest. An association between a missense DCLRE1C variant and V-gene and J-gene trimming of TCR beta chains was found in a later genetic analysis and replicated in an independent cohort. The study gave a list of around 170 TCR beta chains associated with cytomegalovirus. Broadly in line with IMGT annotations, most TCR beta V segments showed up in productive rearrangements about 87% or about 30% of the time in an earlier analysis of a few hundred of the donors. A further reported finding was that TCR beta sequences accurately predicted the HLA-A and HLA-B alleles for most subjects in the first cohort. Some IMGT-functional V segments, including TRBV6-2 and TRBV6-3, could not be distinguished by the 87-base-pair reads and were therefore excluded. The authors suggested that the approach could potentially be extended to other disease states and immunological phenotypes. In a later analysis, HLA-associated TCR beta chains showed more clonal expansion and lower generation probabilities than non-associated chains that were equally common. In a later genetic analysis, fewer N-insertions in productive TCRs were reported among donors in an Asian-associated ancestry cluster than the approximately 670-donor mean. CMV serostatus was the only immune exposure information available for the cohort. Across donors, most TCR sequences were observed very rarely, whereas some public TCRs were present in many individuals. Because HLA typing was unavailable for some donors at each locus, only the typed subset was used in association tests. The cohort was sequenced for TCR beta chains only, and without alpha or paired-chain data the features that could be detected were limited. At a false discovery rate of 0.05, a later analysis linked about 16,000 TCR beta sequences to specific HLA alleles. Assigning TCR associations to individual alleles was difficult when HLA alleles, especially DR and DQ, strongly co-occurred. According to a later analysis, most CMV-associated TCR beta chains appeared to be HLA-restricted, and the HLA associations seemed to be driven largely by CMV exposure. Because counts were too low, more than 15 rarely observed V segments, including chromosome 9 orphons, were left out of the earlier analysis of some 600 of the donors. In a later analysis, several top co-occurrence clusters were reported to appear linked to parvovirus B19, influenza, CMV and Epstein-Barr virus. Correlated functional status among segregating V segments might reflect linkage disequilibrium, but an unknown experimental factor could not be ruled out. The presence/absence analyses assumed that sequencing depth was roughly uniform across donors, and that assumption may not be true. In vitro tests confirmed that a few of the cytomegalovirus-associated TCR beta chains recognize cytomegalovirus antigens. In both the original and validation cohorts, the classifier was reported to diagnose cytomegalovirus status with high specificity and sensitivity. A cluster of highly shared sequence variants was judged likely to be a technical artifact of the sequencing pipeline.

In regard to this clone: It has no known antigen specificity. Within one base of it there is no much larger clone, and no base qualities were kept.

Relative to germline, V is missing 10 bases and J is missing 3 bases, with 11 bases of the junction outside any gene match. The germline V gene gives CDR1 as MDHEN and CDR2 as SYDVKM. CDR3 length: 15 amino acids, cysteine to phenylalanine. CDR3 DNA is the only sequence kept; it has 45 bases, read in frame from the first base. The cohort was made up of about 670 healthy bone marrow donors. At the time of sampling, all cohort members were nominally healthy, though unrecorded immune exposures were likely present. The donor was CMV seropositive and was included in the group of 250 to 300 seropositive cohort members. Every donor gave a peripheral blood sample, and the peripheral blood mononuclear cells from that sample were used for TCR beta sequencing. Genomic DNA was extracted from the blood cell samples with the Qiagen DNeasy Blood Extraction Kit. Library generation was performed with the immunoSEQ multiplex PCR assay. A mixture of 60 forward primers for TCR Vbeta segments and 13 reverse primers for TCR Jbeta segments was used in the multiplex PCR. The CDR3 region of rearranged TCR beta genes was amplified from genomic DNA by a multiplex PCR assay. Amplified TCR beta libraries were sequenced as 87-base-pair reads on the Illumina HiSeq System. The study's own analysis went as follows. A later analysis tallied approximately 87 million unique TCR beta chains across the 640 or so repertoires, and around 9.9 million of those chains were shared by two or more donors. Raw reads were error-corrected and collapsed into unique sequences by a nearest-neighbor algorithm in which closely related sequences were merged to remove PCR and sequencing errors. To assign V, D and J gene segments, CDR3 sequences were aligned to IMGT reference sequences. Each retained sequence needed at least a six-nucleotide match to both a V gene segment and a J gene segment. Rearrangements were called productive when the CDR3 lacked stop codons and stayed in frame with V and J; all others were non-productive. Following IMGT convention, CDR3 was defined as the stretch from the second conserved V-encoded cysteine to the conserved J-encoded phenylalanine. The earlier analysis of about 560 of the donors excluded any sequence lacking an unambiguous match to a single V gene segment. An earlier analysis of around 600 of the donors classified V segments as functional when productive rearrangements were above 56.7% and as segregating when the standard deviation between donors was above 5%. A statistical classification framework was built to diagnose cytomegalovirus status from the catalog of TCR beta chain sequences. In a later analysis, V and J genes were assigned by comparing TCR nucleotide sequences against IMGT/GENE-DB human TR gene sequences. Using the TCRdist pipeline, a later analysis assigned CDR3 sequences along with most-parsimonious VDJ recombination scenarios. In a later analysis, every TCR beta chain was defined by the combination of its CDR3 amino acid sequence and its V-gene family, and reads without a unique V-gene family were dropped. To address suspected cross-contamination and a sequencing artifact, a later analysis removed 450 to 700 highly shared, low-generation-probability nucleotide sequences. For each public chain, a later analysis derived a clonal expansion index from normalized ranks of inferred template counts within each repertoire. In a later analysis, generation probabilities were computed with a VDJ recombination model fitted to out-of-frame rearrangements, and the resulting probabilities were checked against IGoR. In a later analysis, hypergeometric tests were used to score TCR-TCR, TCR-HLA and TCR-CMV co-occurrence, with a repertoire-size bias correction applied to TCR pairs. False discovery rates were estimated in a later analysis by permuting HLA or CMV assignments 20 times. In a later analysis, co-occurring TCRs were grouped using DBSCAN, with TCRdist sequence similarity added in when clustering inside HLA-allele-positive subsets. Repertoires with fewer than 30,000 or more than 120,000 public chains, plus five repertoires with anomalous nucleotide sharing, were excluded from co-occurrence clustering. TCRdb limited this immuneACCESS table to in-frame rearrangements with V and J called. A share of clones is missing; checked studies link under half to unresolved V genes, and the rest is unexplained. From that table come the V and J calls and clone size; the DNA was used to work out D and trimming. This sample lists over 130,000 clones; around 79% were detected once. The ten top clones hold roughly 6.7% of the sample.

The sequence was collected from a man between 50 and 59 years old in good health and CMV-seropositive. This receptor chain uses TRBV28 and TRBJ2-7; the junction holds 11 bases that match TRBD1. The specimen was PBMCs. CDR3 protein: CATRGGQGAVYEQYF. The nucleotide sequence reads as follows: TGTGCCACCCGGGGTGGACAGGGGGCCGTCTACGAGCAGTACTTC. With all but the CDR3 taken from the reference TRBV28 and TRBJ2-7 genes, the full variable domain is: DVKVTQSSRYLVKRTGEKVFLECVQDMDHENMFWYRQDPGLGLRLIYFSYDVKMKEKGDIPEGYSVSREKKERFSLILESASTNQTSMYLCATRGGQGAVYEQYFGPGTRLTVT.